These T cell receptor beta chains were read from a single sample in a study of blood T cell repertoires in COVID-19. Sequenced by immunoSEQ multiplex PCR; TCRdb stores in-frame clones only, minus some. The table records about 98,000 clones, 91% of them present only once. The sequenced sample consisted of peripheral blood. Receptors were obtained from a man between 18 and 35 years old with acute or convalescent COVID-19. Each CDR3 is given with its conserved first and last residue. D genes are given only for firm matches. Not every row has a clone size; where given, it reads once, few, many or a size class.

20 | TRBJ2-1 | . | . | TRBV15 | CATSRQSVTAGPPWGNEQFF | TGTGCCACCAGCAGACAGAGTGTGACGGCGGGACCCCCCTGGGGCAATGAGCAGTTCTTC
14 | TRBJ1-1 | . | . | TRBV5-8 | CASSWGGENTEAFF | TGTGCCAGCAGCTGGGGAGGGGAGAACACTGAAGCTTTCTTT
16 | TRBJ2-3 | TRBD2 | once | TRBV6-1 | CASSEQAGGSTDTQYF | TGTGCCAGCAGTGAACAAGCGGGGGGAAGCACAGATACGCAGTATTTT
11 | TRBJ2-3 | . | . | TRBV20-1 | CSARRTDTQYF | TGCAGTGCTAGGAGAACAGATACGCAGTATTTT
17 | TRBJ2-1 | TRBD2 | . | TRBV19 | CASSIAHSGRGGNEQFF | TGTGCCAGTAGTATAGCCCATAGCGGGAGAGGAGGCAATGAGCAGTTCTTC
12 | TRBJ1-2 | . | . | TRBV28 | CASRDSNYGYTF | TGTGCCAGCAGGGACAGTAACTATGGCTACACCTTC
16 | TRBJ2-5 | TRBD1 | . | TRBV10-2 | CASSKPGQGEQETQYF | TGCGCCAGCAGTAAGCCGGGACAGGGGGAACAAGAGACCCAGTACTTC
15 | TRBJ1-2 | TRBD1 | . | TRBV5-1 | CASSSFGQGGDGYTF | TGCGCCAGCAGCTCATTTGGACAGGGCGGAGATGGCTACACCTTC
15 | TRBJ2-7 | TRBD2 | once | TRBV18 | CASSPPGTSSYEQYF | TGTGCCAGCTCACCTCCCGGGACTAGTTCCTACGAGCAGTACTTC
16 | TRBJ2-1 | TRBD1 | once | TRBV7-9 | CASSPRAGGTYNEQFF | TGTGCCAGCAGCCCCCGGGCAGGGGGAACCTACAATGAGCAGTTCTTC
18 | TRBJ2-5 | TRBD2 | . | TRBV3-1/TRBV3-2 | CASSLSWGSGRGKETQYF | TGTGCCAGCAGCTTAAGTTGGGGTAGCGGGAGGGGGAAAGAGACCCAGTACTTC
16 | TRBJ2-3 | . | . | TRBV20-1 | CSASPEAGGLTDTQYF | TGCAGTGCTAGTCCCGAAGCGGGCGGACTCACAGATACGCAGTATTTT
14 | TRBJ2-5 | TRBD2 | . | TRBV5-1 | CASSSGGAEETQYF | TGCGCCAGCAGCAGCGGGGGGGCCGAAGAGACCCAGTACTTC
15 | TRBJ1-2 | . | . | TRBV6-5 | CASSYSTLGARGYTF | TGTGCCAGCAGTTACTCGACTTTGGGGGCGCGTGGCTACACCTTC
17 | TRBJ2-3 | TRBD2 | . | TRBV9 | CASSVPLAGGSTDTQYF | TGTGCCAGCAGCGTCCCGTTAGCGGGGGGGAGCACAGATACGCAGTATTTT
15 | TRBJ1-1 | . | . | TRBV6-5 | CASSYDSLMNTEAFF | TGTGCCAGCAGTTACGACAGCCTCATGAACACTGAAGCTTTCTTT
14 | TRBJ2-7 | TRBD2 | . | TRBV11-2 | CASNLAGGASEQYF | TGTGCCAGCAACCTAGCGGGAGGAGCCTCCGAGCAGTACTTC